This TCR beta chain was captured by sequencing in a study of radiation and T cells in renal cell carcinoma. Generated by immunoSEQ multiplex PCR, the TCRdb table keeps only in-frame clones and is missing some. Of some 95,000 clones listed, roughly 90% are singletons. Documented time point: baseline pretreatment blood. The treatment was: 15 Gy SBRT to primary tumor, nephrectomy 4 weeks later. This CDR3 is built from 12 residues. V was cut by 5 bases and J by 5 bases, with 6 bases left in between. The germline V gene encodes CDR1 LNHDA and CDR2 SQIVND (reference sequence). The sequencing here drew on blood, taken from a patient whose treatment included radiotherapy and nephrectomy. The sequence was obtained from a man aged 50-60 years with renal cell carcinoma. The genes are TRBV19 and TRBJ1-4; possible D gene TRBD1, 5 bases. The CDR3 coding sequence is TGTGCCAGTAGTCCAGGGAATGAAAAACTGTTTTTT. This codes for CASSPGNEKLFF.